The T cell receptor (beta chain) described here comes from a study of glioma-infiltrating T cells. V was pared by 5 bases and J by 3 bases, with 11 bases between. Germline V gene lookup returns CDR1 MNHEY and CDR2 SMNVEV (reference sequence). CDR3 length: 13 residues. Using RNA template, CDR3s of TCR alpha and beta were amplified with iRepertoire arm-PCR. TCRdb re-called the multiplex PCR reads through MiXCR, storing one row per CDR3 protein. This sample carries about 140,000 distinct CDR3 sequences, about 39% of them seen once, and the ten largest clones take 20%. The chain couples TRBV27 to TRBJ2-7; tentatively, D is TRBD1 (5 bases). Sequencing used glioma tissue, nonneoplastic brain tissue, or PBMCs (not recorded which). The clonotype comes from a human donor with low-grade glioma or glioblastoma, undergoing nonglioma brain surgery, or in good health (not recorded which). CDR3 DNA: TGTGCCAGCAGTCTAAGACAGCGCTACGAGCAGTACTTC. Its translation: CASSLRQRYEQYF.